What follows are 17 T cell receptor beta chains derived from one specimen sequenced in a study of T-cell memory formation after mild COVID-19. TCRdb fed the 5' RACE reads into MiXCR, producing one record per CDR3 protein. The sample lists approximately 290,000 distinct CDR3 sequences; 8% to 9% were seen once. Sample: PBMCs or a T cell subset sorted from them (not recorded which). These receptors came from a man between 18 and 35 years old who had mild COVID-19 (a few samples of this study predate the infection). Cell type and time point are not known.

This clonotype was recorded many times. V usage is TRBV9 and J usage is TRBJ2-7, with a possible D match to TRBD2 (5 bases). CDR3 length equals 15 residues. V lost 4 bases, J lost 0 bases, and 14 bases lay in between. Germline V gene lookup returns CDR1 SGDLS and CDR2 YYNGEE. The CDR3, as DNA: TGTGCCAGCAGCTTCCGGGGAACAAGCTCCTACGAGCAGTACTTC. As protein: CASSFRGTSSYEQYF. Full variable domain (rest looked up from reference TRBV9 and TRBJ2-7): DSGVTQTPKHLITATGQRVTLRCSPRSGDLSVYWYQQSLDQGLQFLIQYYNGEERAKGNILERFSAQQFPDLHSELNLSSLELGDSALYFCASSFRGTSSYEQYFGPGTRLTVT.

This chain uses TRBV6-5 with TRBJ2-3, with D possibly matching TRBD1 (5 bases). This CDR3 has 14 residues. Trimming took 0 bases from V and 3 from J, leaving 7 bases between them. Germline-derived CDR1 and CDR2 are MNHEY and SVGAGI. The CDR3 DNA follows: TGTGCCAGCAGTTACTCTCAGGGTACAGATACGCAGTATTTT. Amino acids: CASSYSQGTDTQYF.

This chain joins TRBV5-1 and TRBJ1-4, with 9 positions matching TRBD1. This CDR3 contains 15 residues. From germline, CDR1 is SGHRS and CDR2 YFSETQ. With V trimmed by 1 base and J by 8 bases, 6 bases remained unmatched. The CDR3 coding sequence is TGCGCCAGCAGCTTGCTGGGACAGGGTGAGGAAAAACTGTTTTTT. This encodes CASSLLGQGEEKLFF.

The genes are TRBV25-1 and TRBJ2-2, with 7 bases matching TRBD1. The CDR3 totals 13 residues. Germline CDR1 MGHDK, CDR2 SYGVNS. After removal of 6 bases from V and 3 bases from J, the junction contained 1 base not matched to a gene. The CDR3 region has the DNA TGTGCCAGCAGCGGGACAGACACCGGGGAGCTGTTTTTT. Translating gives CASSGTDTGELFF.

In this sample, this clonotype turned up a few times. The rearrangement links TRBV6-1 to TRBJ2-1; 9 bases match TRBD2. The CDR3 spans 14 residues. Trimming removed 4 bases from V and 6 bases from J; junction bases left unmatched: 4. The V gene's germline CDR1 is MNHNS and CDR2 SASEGT. The CDR3 here is CASSGSGGFNEQFF. In DNA form, the CDR3 reads TGTGCCAGCAGTGGCAGCGGGGGGTTCAATGAGCAGTTCTTC.

CDR3 region: CASSVGSNPGNTIYF. The CDR3 DNA is TGTGCCAGCAGCGTGGGCAGCAACCCTGGAAACACCATATATTTT. The chain couples TRBV9 to TRBJ1-3; no clear D gene. Germline CDR1 SGDLS, CDR2 YYNGEE. Between the trimmed V and J ends, which lost 2 bases and 2 bases, there was a span of 11 bases. This CDR3 has 15 residues.

This clonotype was found a few times. This chain joins TRBV2 and TRBJ2-7; D possibly corresponds to TRBD2 (5 bases). V was shortened by 3 bases and J by 0 bases, with 15 bases between the two germline ends. Germline assignment: CDR1 SNHLY and CDR2 FYNNEI. This CDR3 comprises 16 residues. CDR3 in DNA: TGTGCCAGCAGTGAGTTTCTGGAGGTCCGCTCCTACGAGCAGTACGTC. Its protein is CASSEFLEVRSYEQYV.

In this sample, this clonotype turned up a few times. This chain joins TRBV4-3 and TRBJ2-2; possibly TRBD2 for D (5 bases). The CDR3 totals 18 residues. Trimming took 1 base from V and 0 from J, leaving 15 bases between them. The germline CDR1 and CDR2 sequences are LGHNA and YSLEER. The CDR3 sequence is CASSQVIFDYPNTGELFF. As DNA, the CDR3 is TGCGCCAGCAGCCAAGTAATTTTCGACTACCCGAACACCGGGGAGCTGTTTTTT.

A few counts support this clonotype. The chain has TRBV27 and TRBJ1-2; 7 bases match TRBD1. Germline V lookup: CDR1 MNHEY, CDR2 SMNVEV (reference sequence). This CDR3 comprises 14 residues. The junction had 3 bases not matched to a gene; V was cut back by 1 base and J by 4 bases. The CDR3 bases are TGTGCCAGCAGTTTATGGGCAGGGGGCTATGGCTACACCTTC. It codes for CASSLWAGGYGYTF.

This clonotype was found a few times. The chain joins TRBV24-1 to TRBJ2-3, with 8 nucleotides matching TRBD2. With 9 bases clipped from V and 2 bases from J, the junction kept 3 bases outside the gene matches. Looked up from germline, CDR1 is KGHDR and CDR2 is SFDVKD. There are 13 residues in the CDR3. CDR3 DNA sequence: TGTGCCACCCAGCGGGGGTCCACAGATACGCAGTATTTT. This gives the protein CATQRGSTDTQYF.

This clonotype occurred many times. The genes are TRBV3-1 and TRBJ2-5; D unresolved. The CDR3 is 12 amino acids. Germline lookup yields CDR1 LGHDT and CDR2 YNNKEL (reference sequence). The ends were cut back, 0 bases at V and 5 bases at J, with 4 bases in the middle. The CDR3 is CASSQDFETQYF. As DNA, the CDR3 is TGTGCCAGCAGCCAAGACTTCGAGACCCAGTACTTC.

This clonotype was counted ten times or more. This rearrangement joins TRBV12-3 or TRBV12-4 to TRBJ2-5, with D perhaps matching TRBD2 (5 bases). Trimming took 5 bases from V and 5 from J, leaving 12 bases between them. The CDR3 runs 13 residues. CDR3 in amino acids: CASSNSEDETQYF. CDR3 bases: TGTGCCAGCAGTAATAGCGAGGATGAGACCCAGTACTTC.

In this sample, this clonotype turned up a few times. V is TRBV12-3 or TRBV12-4 and J is TRBJ1-1, with 9 positions matching TRBD1. V was clipped by 6 bases and J by 1 base; unmatched bases: 9. The CDR3 is 16 amino acids. The CDR3 DNA reads as TGTGCCAGCAGCCCGGCCGGGGACAGGGCGAACACTGAAGCTTTCTTT. Its translation: CASSPAGDRANTEAFF.

The rearrangement joins TRBV7-9 to TRBJ1-5; D possibly corresponds to TRBD1 (6 bases). The V end was cut by 5 bases, the J end by 2 bases, with 16 bases between. The CDR3 spans 16 residues. The V gene's germline CDR1 is SEHNR and CDR2 FQNEAQ (reference sequence). CDR3 in amino acids: CASSLGTGSGNQPQHF. The CDR3 bases are TGTGCCAGCAGCCTAGGAACAGGGTCTGGCAATCAGCCCCAGCATTTT.

The V call is TRBV7-2, the J call TRBJ1-3; D not resolved. Germline V gene sequence: CDR1 SGHTA, CDR2 FQGNSA. The CDR3 loop spans 15 amino acids. Trimming took off 1 base at V and 6 bases at J, with 13 bases between the two ends. The CDR3 nucleotides are TGTGCCAGCAGCTTAGTGGCAGCTCCTGAAAACACCATATATTTT. As protein: CASSLVAAPENTIYF.

The chain links TRBV12-3 or TRBV12-4 to TRBJ2-7; possibly TRBD1 for D (6 bases). The CDR3 is made up of 14 amino acids. The V and J ends lost 2 bases and 2 bases respectively, with 10 bases between them. The CDR3 reads CASSLYPGAYEQYF. CDR3 nucleotide sequence: TGTGCCAGCAGTTTATACCCAGGGGCCTACGAGCAGTACTTC.

The chain employs TRBV29-1 and TRBJ2-1; the match to TRBD2 covers 9 bases. Losses at the gene ends were 6 bases for V and 0 bases for J; bases not matched to a gene: 6. Germline V gene lookup returns CDR1 SQVTM and CDR2 ANQGSEA. The CDR3 sequence is 15 residues long. The CDR3 reads CSVAGGTSSYNEQFF. The DNA for the CDR3 is TGCAGCGTGGCGGGGGGGACGAGCTCCTACAATGAGCAGTTCTTC.